Listed here are 29 T cell receptor beta chains from one sample, sequenced in a study of cytotoxic CD8 clonotypes in ibrutinib-treated CLL. Data came from immunoSEQ multiplex PCR; TCRdb stores just in-frame clones and leaves some out. The table shows fewer than 50,000 clones, with approximately 65% occurring only once. Sequenced here: PBMCs, sampled after 24 months of ibrutinib treatment. The receptors originated from a human donor with chronic lymphocytic leukemia.

The rearrangement joins TRBV5-1 to TRBJ2-1; D remains unclear. V lost 0 bases to trimming and J lost 10 bases, with 5 bases between them. CDR3 length equals 11 residues. CDR1 and CDR2 from the germline V gene are SGHRS and YFSETQ. In DNA form, the CDR3 reads TGCGCCAGCAGCTTGGAAACCGAGCAGTTCTTC. It encodes CASSLETEQFF. The whole variable domain, filled in from reference TRBV5-1 and TRBJ2-1, reads KAGVTQTPRYLIKTRGQQVTLSCSPISGHRSVSWYQQTPGQGLQFLFEYFSETQRNKGNFPGRFSGRQFSNSRSEMNVSTLELGDSALYLCASSLETEQFFGPGTRLTVL.

The genes are TRBV5-1 and TRBJ2-1, with D possibly matching TRBD2 (7 bases). Deletions cut 5 bases from V and 9 bases from J, with 24 bases between. In germline, CDR1 is SGHRS, CDR2 YFSETQ. This CDR3 spans 16 amino acids. For the CDR3, the DNA is TGCGCCAGCAGACCGGCCCCCACGACAGGCGGGAGTGAGCAGTTCTTC. This translates into CASRPAPTTGGSEQFF.

CDR3 sequence (DNA): TGTGCCTGGAGTGTAGGCCTAGCGGGGATGTACAATGAGCAGTTCTTC. Its protein product is CAWSVGLAGMYNEQFF. The chain joins TRBV30 to TRBJ2-1; 9 bases are shared with TRBD2. Trimming took 0 bases from V and 4 from J; bases not matched to a gene: 7. CDR3 length: 16 amino acids. Germline CDR1 GTSNPN, CDR2 SVGIG (reference sequence). Based on the CDR3 plus reference TRBV30 and TRBJ2-1, the full variable domain is SQTIHQWPATLVQPVGSPLSLECTVEGTSNPNLYWYRQAAGRGLQLLFYSVGIGQISSEVPQNLSASRPQDRQFILSSKKLLLSDSGFYLCAWSVGLAGMYNEQFFGPGTRLTVL.

The genes are TRBV28 and TRBJ1-2; D is ambiguous. Per germline, CDR1 MDHEN and CDR2 SYDVKM. The CDR3 length is 12 residues. V lost 5 bases and J 8 bases, leaving 12 bases between the germline ends. CDR3 residues: CASSPTPQGYTF. The CDR3 DNA sequence: TGTGCCAGCAGTCCAACCCCACAGGGCTACACCTTC.

CDR3 region: CASSAGVSTEAFF. CDR3 in DNA: TGTGCCAGCAGCGCAGGGGTGAGCACTGAAGCTTTCTTT. The chain couples TRBV11-2 to TRBJ1-1; D is perhaps TRBD1 (6 bases). The length of the CDR3 is 13 residues. The germline V gene encodes CDR1 SGHAT and CDR2 FQNNGV. Between the trimmed V and J ends, which lost 5 bases and 4 bases, there was a span of 11 bases.

V is TRBV15 and J is TRBJ2-1; 9 bases line up with TRBD2. Losses at the gene ends were 5 bases for V and 8 bases for J; bases not matched to a gene: 13. The CDR3 runs to 16 residues. Germline V CDR1 and CDR2: LNHNV, YYDKDF (reference sequence). The CDR3 here is CATSSRASGMQDEQFF. As DNA, the CDR3 is TGTGCCACCAGCTCCAGAGCTAGCGGGATGCAGGATGAGCAGTTCTTC. The full variable domain, in which reference TRBV15 and TRBJ2-1 provide the parts outside the CDR3, is DAMVIQNPRYQVTQFGKPVTLSCSQTLNHNVMYWYQQKSSQAPKLLFHYYDKDFNNEADTPDNFQSRRPNTSFCFLDIRSPGLGDTAMYLCATSSRASGMQDEQFFGPGTRLTVL.

The chain links TRBV28 to TRBJ1-2; D uncertain. This CDR3 is built from 13 residues. Trimming removed 7 bases at V and 2 bases at J, with 11 bases between. The V gene's germline CDR1 is MDHEN and CDR2 SYDVKM. CDR3 DNA sequence: TGTGCCAGCACGGTGCGTATCAACTATGGCTACACCTTC. Translation: CASTVRINYGYTF.

There are a few counts of this clone. The chain joins TRBV5-5 to TRBJ1-1, with D possibly matching TRBD1 (5 bases). CDR3 length: 14 amino acids. Trimming cost V 0 bases and J 7 bases, with 13 bases left between them. Germline V gene data show CDR1 as SGHKS and CDR2 as YYEKEE (reference sequence). For the CDR3, the DNA is TGTGCCAGCAGCTTGGCTTGGGGCAGGAGTGAAGCTTTCTTT. This translates into CASSLAWGRSEAFF.

This chain uses TRBV30 with TRBJ1-2, with 9 bases aligning to TRBD1. The J segment lost 2 bases and the V segment lost 2 bases, leaving 9 bases of the junction unmatched. There are 16 residues in the CDR3. Germline lookup yields CDR1 GTSNPN and CDR2 SVGIG (reference sequence). CDR3 sequence (DNA): TGTGCCTGGAGTCCTGGACAGGGGAGGTCGAACTATGGCTACACCTTC. Translated, it gives CAWSPGQGRSNYGYTF.

In its sample, this clone was seen a few times. The chain combines TRBV6-5 with TRBJ1-5; possible D gene TRBD1, 5 bases. This CDR3 is built from 15 residues. V was clipped by 5 bases and J by 0 bases, with 11 bases between them. Germline lookup yields CDR1 MNHEY and CDR2 SVGAGI. The CDR3 coding sequence is TGTGCCAGCAGTCAAAGTAGGGGTAGCAATCAGCCCCAGCATTTT. Amino acid sequence: CASSQSRGSNQPQHF.

V and J are TRBV5-5 and TRBJ1-2; no reliable D call. Germline V CDR1 and CDR2: SGHKS, YYEKEE (reference sequence). V was cut by 4 bases and J by 0 bases, with 16 bases left in between. The length of the CDR3 is 16 residues. CDR3 residues: CASSPHGVAANYGYTF. CDR3 sequence (DNA): TGTGCCAGCAGCCCCCATGGGGTAGCGGCTAACTATGGCTACACCTTC.

The chain has TRBV9 and TRBJ2-7, with a possible D match to TRBD1 (7 bases). The CDR3 contains 12 residues. V was cut by 4 bases and J by 6 bases, with 11 bases left in between. Germline V gene data show CDR1 as SGDLS and CDR2 as YYNGEE. This chain's CDR3 is CASSTQGGEQYF. CDR3 in DNA: TGTGCCAGCAGCACCCAGGGGGGCGAGCAGTACTTC.

In regard to this clone: With a much larger clone just one base away, this may be a read error. This chain connects TRBV6-4 to TRBJ1-2; 7 nucleotides line up with TRBD1. J gave up 6 bases and V 3 bases, and 1 base lay outside the gene matches. Per germline, CDR1 MRHNA and CDR2 SNTAGT. The CDR3 sequence is 12 residues long. In nucleotides, the CDR3 is TGTGCCAGCAGTGAACAGGGGCATGGCTACACCTTC. This codes for CASSEQGHGYTF.

Only a few counts were recorded for this clone. V and J are TRBV15 and TRBJ1-2; TRBD1 matches 7 bases. The V gene end was trimmed by 0 bases and the J gene end by 2 bases; junction bases not matched to a gene: 3. Germline loops: CDR1 LNHNV, CDR2 YYDKDF (reference sequence). This CDR3 has 15 residues. CDR3 protein: CATSRDVGQNYGYTF. The DNA of the CDR3 is TGTGCCACCAGCAGAGATGTGGGACAGAACTATGGCTACACCTTC.

The CDR3 region has the DNA TGTGCCAGCAGCACCCGACAGAGTATCTCTGGAAACACCATATATTTT. It yields the protein CASSTRQSISGNTIYF. The rearrangement joins TRBV7-6 to TRBJ1-3; possibly TRBD1 for D (5 bases). Trimming shortened V by 5 bases and J by 0 bases, and 14 bases separated the two germline ends. This CDR3 region has 16 residues. Germline CDR1 SGHVS, CDR2 FNYEAQ.

The chain employs TRBV14 and TRBJ1-6; tentative D call: TRBD1 (5 bases). The V end lost 3 bases, the J end lost 8 bases, and 11 bases lay between the germline ends. This CDR3 has 14 residues. Germline V gene lookup returns CDR1 SGHDN and CDR2 FVKESK. The CDR3 nucleotides read TGTGCCAGCAGCCATCAGGGTTCCTATTCACCCCTCCACTTT. It encodes CASSHQGSYSPLHF.

On this clone: In the same sample, other DNA sequences code for this CDR3. The chain uses TRBV2 and TRBJ2-5; D not resolved. The length of the CDR3 is 11 residues. The V gene lost 3 bases and the J gene lost 2 bases, with 1 base spanning the gap. Germline V lookup: CDR1 SNHLY, CDR2 FYNNEI. The CDR3 sequence is CASSEQETQYF. In nucleotides, the CDR3 is TGTGCCAGCAGTGAGCAAGAGACCCAGTACTTC. The whole variable domain, remainder taken from reference TRBV2 and TRBJ2-5, is EPEVTQTPSHQVTQMGQEVILRCVPISNHLYFYWYRQILGQKVEFLVSFYNNEISEKSEIFDDQFSVERPDGSNFTLKIRSTKLEDSAMYFCASSEQETQYFGPGTRLLVL.

The CDR3: CASSYLTSGRPGELFF. CDR3 sequence (DNA): TGTGCCAGCAGTTACCTTACTAGCGGGAGACCCGGGGAGCTGTTTTTT. The chain carries TRBV6-5 and TRBJ2-2, with 11 bases that match TRBD2. Germline assignment: CDR1 MNHEY and CDR2 SVGAGI. This CDR3 comprises 16 residues. With V trimmed by 2 bases and J by 6 bases, 5 bases remained unmatched.

The chain combines TRBV9 with TRBJ1-5, with D unclear. V lost 4 bases and J 3 bases, leaving 11 bases between the germline ends. CDR3 length: 14 residues. Germline V lookup: CDR1 SGDLS, CDR2 YYNGEE. The DNA for the CDR3 is TGTGCCAGCAGCCGAGGGCAGTCCAATCAGCCCCAGCATTTT. Protein: CASSRGQSNQPQHF. Full variable domain (outside the CDR3, taken from reference TRBV9 and TRBJ1-5): DSGVTQTPKHLITATGQRVTLRCSPRSGDLSVYWYQQSLDQGLQFLIQYYNGEERAKGNILERFSAQQFPDLHSELNLSSLELGDSALYFCASSRGQSNQPQHFGDGTRLSIL.

The chain links TRBV19 to TRBJ1-1; no firm D call. Per the germline V gene, CDR1 is LNHDA and CDR2 is SQIVND (reference sequence). The CDR3 extends over 11 amino acids. Trimming shortened V by 7 bases and J by 1 base, and 4 bases separated the two germline ends. The CDR3 here is CASKWNTEAFF. DNA of the CDR3: TGTGCCAGTAAATGGAACACTGAAGCTTTCTTT. Together with reference TRBV19 and TRBJ1-1, the CDR3 gives the full variable domain: DGGITQSPKYLFRKEGQNVTLSCEQNLNHDAMYWYRQDPGQGLRLIYYSQIVNDFQKGDIAEGYSVSREKKESFPLTVTSAQKNPTAFYLCASKWNTEAFFGQGTRLTVV.

This clone has more than one count but fewer than ten. The chain is built from TRBV10-3 and TRBJ1-1, with D possibly TRBD1 on 6 matching bases. With 3 bases removed from V and 5 bases from J, the gap between germline ends came to 19 bases. There are 16 residues in the CDR3. In germline, CDR1 is ENHRY, CDR2 SYGVKD. The CDR3 spells CAISDLSLTGMTEAFF. The CDR3 nucleotides read TGTGCCATCAGTGACCTTTCCCTTACAGGGATGACTGAAGCTTTCTTT.

This chain joins TRBV6-1 and TRBJ2-1, with TRBD2 matching over 12 bases. The germline gives CDR1 MNHNS, CDR2 SASEGT. Unmatched junction bases numbered 11, after V lost 3 bases and J lost 8 bases. The CDR3 is 17 residues long. The CDR3 region is CASSDHPSGRAVDEQFF. The CDR3 DNA reads as TGTGCCAGCAGTGACCACCCTAGCGGGAGGGCCGTGGATGAGCAGTTCTTC.

The V gene is TRBV30, the J gene TRBJ1-5; possibly TRBD1 for D (5 bases). The germline V gene has CDR1 GTSNPN and CDR2 SVGIG (reference sequence). This CDR3 is built from 12 residues. V was pared by 1 base and J by 11 bases, with 12 bases between. The CDR3 loop is CAWSEGSVSQHF. CDR3 coding DNA: TGTGCCTGGAGTGAGGGGAGCGTGTCCCAGCATTTT.

This clone was detected only a few times. The V and J genes are TRBV28 and TRBJ1-5; tentative D call: TRBD1 (6 bases). In germline, CDR1 is MDHEN, CDR2 SYDVKM. The CDR3 covers 14 residues. With 5 bases removed from V and 6 bases from J, the gap between germline ends came to 14 bases. Written as DNA, the CDR3 is TGTGCCAGCAGTGATAGTCAGGGGCCTCAGCCCCAGCATTTT. Amino acid sequence: CASSDSQGPQPQHF.

The genes are TRBV21-1 and TRBJ2-2. TRBV21-1 is tagged as a pseudogene. The CDR3 is 12 amino acids. CDR3 nucleotide sequence: TGTGCCAGCAGCAAAGAGGGCGGGGAGCTGTTTTTT. Its translation is CASSKEGGELFF.

The count of this clone is one. The chain recombines TRBV5-1 with TRBJ2-5; 10 nucleotides match TRBD1. The germline CDR1 and CDR2 sequences are SGHRS and YFSETQ. The CDR3 sequence is 12 residues long. Germline trimming cut 7 bases from V and 7 bases from J; bases unmatched to any gene: 4. The CDR3 sequence: CASGGTGVTQYF. CDR3 in DNA: TGCGCCAGCGGAGGGACAGGGGTGACCCAGTACTTC. The full variable domain, rest sourced from reference TRBV5-1 and TRBJ2-5, is KAGVTQTPRYLIKTRGQQVTLSCSPISGHRSVSWYQQTPGQGLQFLFEYFSETQRNKGNFPGRFSGRQFSNSRSEMNVSTLELGDSALYLCASGGTGVTQYFGPGTRLLVL.

This chain joins TRBV30 and TRBJ1-2, with D possibly TRBD1 on 6 matching bases. Per germline, CDR1 GTSNPN and CDR2 SVGIG (reference sequence). V lost 3 bases and J lost 2, with 19 bases in between. This CDR3 comprises 16 residues. The CDR3 spells CAWRGGQYRLNYGYTF. The CDR3 nucleotides read TGTGCCTGGAGAGGGGGGCAGTACAGGCTCAACTATGGCTACACCTTC.

This clone was detected only a few times. Here the CDR3 DNA reads TGCAGCGTCAAGCGAGCGGGGACAAAACACAATGAGCAGTTCTTC. This gives the protein CSVKRAGTKHNEQFF. The V gene is TRBV29-1, the J gene TRBJ2-1; possible D gene TRBD2, 7 bases. There are 15 residues in the CDR3. CDR1 and CDR2 from the germline V gene are SQVTM and ANQGSEA. Trimming removed 6 bases from V and 5 bases from J, with 20 bases in between.

This clone came up many times. The chain combines TRBV5-4 with TRBJ1-1, with D maybe TRBD1 (5 bases). With 10 bases removed from V and 4 bases from J, the gap between germline ends came to 17 bases. Germline-derived CDR1 and CDR2 are SGHNT and YYREEE (reference sequence). CDR3 size: 13 residues. The CDR3 sequence is CASSEPGPTEAFF. For the CDR3, the DNA is TGTGCCTCATCCGAACCGGGACCCACTGAAGCTTTCTTT. Looking up the rest from reference TRBV5-4 and TRBJ1-1 gives the full variable domain: ETGVTQSPTHLIKTRGQQVTLRCSSQSGHNTVSWYQQALGQGPQFIFQYYREEENGRGNFPPRFSGLQFPNYSSELNVNALELDDSALYLCASSEPGPTEAFFGQGTRLTVV.